Listed below are T cell receptor beta chains from one sample, sequenced in a study of CD8 T cells in Susac syndrome. TCRdb re-analysed the immunoSEQ multiplex PCR reads in MiXCR, keeping a single row per CDR3 protein. Among around 140,000 distinct CDR3 sequences, roughly 95% were seen once, and the ten largest hold over 0.09%. Sequencing was performed on CD4+ T cells from PBMCs. These TCRs come from a human donor with multiple sclerosis. The CDR3 runs from the conserved cysteine through the conserved F or W. D genes are given only for firm matches. Clone size is shown for a subset of rows, as once, few, many or a class of expanded clone.

d_gene: TRBD2; v_gene: TRBV29-1; j_gene: TRBJ2-7; abundance: NA; CDR3aa: CSGGLAGEEQYF; CDR3nt: TGCAGCGGAGGACTAGCGGGAGAGGAGCAGTACTTC
d_gene: TRBD2; v_gene: TRBV24-1; j_gene: TRBJ2-3; abundance: NA; CDR3aa: CATSDPGLAGGPSSDTQYF; CDR3nt: TGTGCCACCAGTGATCCCGGACTAGCGGGAGGGCCGTCCTCGGATACGCAGTATTTT
d_gene: TRBD2; v_gene: TRBV5-4; j_gene: TRBJ2-1; abundance: NA; CDR3aa: CASSLGGRTSGVFNEQFF; CDR3nt: TGTGCCAGCAGCTTGGGAGGAAGGACTAGCGGGGTTTTCAATGAGCAGTTCTTC
d_gene: TRBD2; v_gene: TRBV5-1; j_gene: TRBJ2-3; abundance: NA; CDR3aa: CASTLARSGGLIVDTQYF; CDR3nt: TGCGCCAGCACCCTTGCTCGTAGCGGGGGGTTGATTGTGGATACGCAGTATTTT
d_gene: NA; v_gene: TRBV4-3; j_gene: TRBJ2-1; abundance: NA; CDR3aa: CASSQEAGSSYNEQFF; CDR3nt: TGCGCCAGCAGCCAAGAAGCAGGGAGCTCCTACAATGAGCAGTTCTTC
d_gene: NA; v_gene: TRBV6-5; j_gene: TRBJ1-4; abundance: NA; CDR3aa: CASSYLGVGEKLFF; CDR3nt: TGTGCCAGCAGTTACTTAGGAGTTGGAGAAAAACTGTTTTTT
d_gene: NA; v_gene: TRBV7-2; j_gene: TRBJ1-1; abundance: NA; CDR3aa: CASSPRRGDTEAFF; CDR3nt: TGTGCCAGCAGCCCCCGCCGGGGGGACACTGAAGCTTTCTTT
d_gene: TRBD2; v_gene: TRBV6-5; j_gene: TRBJ2-7; abundance: NA; CDR3aa: CATTALAGGYEQYF; CDR3nt: TGTGCCACCACCGCCTTAGCGGGAGGCTACGAGCAGTACTTC
d_gene: TRBD2; v_gene: TRBV20-1; j_gene: TRBJ2-1; abundance: NA; CDR3aa: CSARDLTSGRELNEQFF; CDR3nt: TGCAGTGCTAGAGATCTGACTAGCGGGAGGGAGTTGAATGAGCAGTTCTTC
d_gene: NA; v_gene: TRBV20-1; j_gene: TRBJ2-3; abundance: NA; CDR3aa: CSASPPGPTDTQYF; CDR3nt: TGCAGTGCTAGTCCCCCGGGGCCCACAGATACGCAGTATTTT
d_gene: NA; v_gene: TRBV12-3/TRBV12-4; j_gene: TRBJ2-4; abundance: NA; CDR3aa: CASSFGMGKNIQYF; CDR3nt: TGTGCCAGCAGTTTCGGGATGGGCAAAAACATTCAGTACTTC
d_gene: NA; v_gene: TRBV20-1; j_gene: TRBJ1-5; abundance: NA; CDR3aa: CSVTQPWTGNQPQHF; CDR3nt: TGCAGTGTCACCCAACCCTGGACAGGCAATCAGCCCCAGCATTTT
d_gene: NA; v_gene: TRBV3-1; j_gene: TRBJ2-2; abundance: NA; CDR3aa: CASKISHTNTGELFF; CDR3nt: TGTGCCAGCAAGATCAGCCACACGAACACCGGGGAGCTGTTTTTT
d_gene: TRBD2; v_gene: TRBV9; j_gene: TRBJ2-3; abundance: once; CDR3aa: CASRRNLAGDTDTQYF; CDR3nt: TGTGCCAGTCGCCGAAACCTAGCGGGGGACACAGATACGCAGTATTTT
d_gene: NA; v_gene: TRBV9; j_gene: TRBJ2-5; abundance: NA; CDR3aa: CASSGPGETQYF; CDR3nt: TGTGCCAGCAGCGGACCGGGAGAGACCCAGTACTTC
d_gene: TRBD1; v_gene: TRBV5-4; j_gene: TRBJ2-1; abundance: NA; CDR3aa: CASSLGGQGDNEQFF; CDR3nt: TGTGCCAGCAGCTTGGGGGGACAGGGAGATAATGAGCAGTTCTTC
d_gene: NA; v_gene: TRBV19; j_gene: TRBJ2-1; abundance: NA; CDR3aa: CASSITGTNNEQFF; CDR3nt: TGTGCCAGTAGTATAACCGGGACGAACAATGAGCAGTTCTTC
d_gene: TRBD1; v_gene: TRBV12-3/TRBV12-4; j_gene: TRBJ2-7; abundance: NA; CDR3aa: CASRQTGGYEQYF; CDR3nt: TGTGCCAGCAGGCAGACAGGGGGATACGAGCAGTACTTC
d_gene: TRBD1; v_gene: TRBV19; j_gene: TRBJ1-5; abundance: NA; CDR3aa: CASSMVGTGVLKQPQHF; CDR3nt: TGTGCCAGTAGTATGGTCGGGACAGGGGTTCTCAAACAGCCCCAGCATTTT
d_gene: TRBD1; v_gene: TRBV6-1; j_gene: TRBJ2-7; abundance: NA; CDR3aa: CASRTGVHEQYF; CDR3nt: TGTGCCAGCAGGACAGGGGTCCACGAGCAGTACTTC
d_gene: NA; v_gene: TRBV5-1; j_gene: TRBJ2-1; abundance: NA; CDR3aa: CASNLYGEGVGEQFF; CDR3nt: TGCGCCAGCAACTTATATGGAGAGGGCGTGGGAGAGCAGTTCTTC
d_gene: NA; v_gene: TRBV29-1; j_gene: TRBJ2-4; abundance: once; CDR3aa: CSVMRQPKNIQYF; CDR3nt: TGCAGCGTTATGCGACAGCCCAAAAACATTCAGTACTTC
d_gene: TRBD2; v_gene: TRBV19; j_gene: TRBJ2-5; abundance: NA; CDR3aa: CASSPGTSGKSETQYF; CDR3nt: TGTGCCAGTAGTCCCGGGACTAGCGGGAAGAGCGAGACCCAGTACTTC
d_gene: NA; v_gene: TRBV5-4; j_gene: TRBJ2-5; abundance: NA; CDR3aa: CASSLGGNLPEETQYF; CDR3nt: TGTGCCAGCAGCTTAGGAGGGAACCTCCCCGAAGAGACCCAGTACTTC
d_gene: NA; v_gene: TRBV2; j_gene: TRBJ2-7; abundance: NA; CDR3aa: CASFGASDEQYF; CDR3nt: TGTGCCAGCTTTGGGGCTTCTGACGAGCAGTACTTC
d_gene: NA; v_gene: TRBV12-3/TRBV12-4; j_gene: TRBJ2-2; abundance: NA; CDR3aa: CASSHPSGARGELFF; CDR3nt: TGTGCCAGCAGTCACCCATCAGGGGCTCGGGGGGAGCTGTTTTTT
d_gene: TRBD1; v_gene: TRBV24-1; j_gene: TRBJ2-2; abundance: NA; CDR3aa: CATSEPGTGFGGELFF; CDR3nt: TGTGCCACCAGTGAACCCGGGACAGGGTTTGGCGGGGAGCTGTTTTTT